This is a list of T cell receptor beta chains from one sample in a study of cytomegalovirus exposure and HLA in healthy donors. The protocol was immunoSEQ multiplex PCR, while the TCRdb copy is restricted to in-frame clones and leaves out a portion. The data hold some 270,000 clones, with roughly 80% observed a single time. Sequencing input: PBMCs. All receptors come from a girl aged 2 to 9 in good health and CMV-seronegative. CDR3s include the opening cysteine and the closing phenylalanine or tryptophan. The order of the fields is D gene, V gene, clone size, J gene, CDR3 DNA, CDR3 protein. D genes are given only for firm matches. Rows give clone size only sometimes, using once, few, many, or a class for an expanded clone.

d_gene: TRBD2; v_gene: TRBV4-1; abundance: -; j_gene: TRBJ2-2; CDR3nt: TGCGCCAGCAGCTTCGGACTAGCGGGGAACACCGGGGAGCTGTTTTTT; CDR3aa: CASSFGLAGNTGELFF
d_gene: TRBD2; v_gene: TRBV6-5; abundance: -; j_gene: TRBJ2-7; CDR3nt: TGTGCCAGCAGTTTTCGGGAGGGATACGAGCAGTACTTC; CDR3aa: CASSFREGYEQYF
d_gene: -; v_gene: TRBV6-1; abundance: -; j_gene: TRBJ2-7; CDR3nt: TGTGCCAGCAGTGACCGGCCGACAGGAGCCTACGAGCAGTACTTC; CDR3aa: CASSDRPTGAYEQYF
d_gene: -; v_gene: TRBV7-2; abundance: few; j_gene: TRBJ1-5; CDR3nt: TGTGCCAGCAGCTTAGTGTGGTCGGGGGATGGTCAGCCCCAGCATTTT; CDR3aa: CASSLVWSGDGQPQHF
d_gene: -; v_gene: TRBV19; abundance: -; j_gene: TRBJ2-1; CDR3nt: TGTGCCAGTAGTATCACACGTGGCTCCTACAATGAGCAGTTCTTC; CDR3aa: CASSITRGSYNEQFF
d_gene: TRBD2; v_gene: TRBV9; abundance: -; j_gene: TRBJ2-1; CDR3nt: TGTGCCAGCGGAGGAGGTGGGACTAGCGGGACATTGGAGCAGTTCTTC; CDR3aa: CASGGGGTSGTLEQFF
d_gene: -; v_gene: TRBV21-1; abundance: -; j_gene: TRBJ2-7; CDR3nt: TGTGCCAGCAGCAAAGCGCGGGGACAGGGGAATGGAGGGAATGATTACGAGCAGTACTTC; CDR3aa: CASSKARGQGNGGNDYEQYF
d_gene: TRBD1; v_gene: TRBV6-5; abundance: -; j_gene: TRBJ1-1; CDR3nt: TGTGCCATCGGACAGGGGGCTTCGATCACTGAAGCTTTCTTT; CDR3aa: CAIGQGASITEAFF
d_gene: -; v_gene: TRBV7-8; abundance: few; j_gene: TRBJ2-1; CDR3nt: TGTGCCACTTCCCGTCCGGGCTCCTACAATGAGCAGTTCTTC; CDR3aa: CATSRPGSYNEQFF
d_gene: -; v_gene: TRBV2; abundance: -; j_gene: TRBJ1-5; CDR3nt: TGTGCCAGCAGTGGGGCAGGGCAGCAGCCCCAGCATTTT; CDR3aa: CASSGAGQQPQHF
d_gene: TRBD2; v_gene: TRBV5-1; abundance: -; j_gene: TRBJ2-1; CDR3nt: TGCGCCAGCAAGGCGGGGCCGGGGGGCAATGAGCAGTTCTTC; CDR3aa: CASKAGPGGNEQFF
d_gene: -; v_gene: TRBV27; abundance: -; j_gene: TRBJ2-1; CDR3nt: TGTGCCAGCAGTTTTACGAGTAATGAGCAGTTCTTC; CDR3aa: CASSFTSNEQFF
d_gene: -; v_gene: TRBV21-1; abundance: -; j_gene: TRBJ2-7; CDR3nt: TGTGCCAGCAGCATTCCCAGGGCCCCCTCCTCCTACGAGCAGTACTTC; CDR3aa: CASSIPRAPSSYEQYF
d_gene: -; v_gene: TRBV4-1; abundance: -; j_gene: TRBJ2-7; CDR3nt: TGCGCCAGCAGCACACAAGCGGAGAACTCCTACGAGCAGTACTTC; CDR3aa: CASSTQAENSYEQYF
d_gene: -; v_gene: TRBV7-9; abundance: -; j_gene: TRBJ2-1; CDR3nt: TGTGCCAGCAGCTTAAAAGATGCGGATTCCTACAATGAGCAGTTCTTC; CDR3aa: CASSLKDADSYNEQFF
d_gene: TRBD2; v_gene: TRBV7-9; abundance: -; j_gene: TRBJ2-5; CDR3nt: TGTTCCAGCAGCTTATTTCGGCTAGCGGGAGGGGAGACCCAGTACTTC; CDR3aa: CSSSLFRLAGGETQYF
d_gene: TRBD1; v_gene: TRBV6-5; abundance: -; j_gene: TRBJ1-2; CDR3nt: TGTGCCAGCGGCTACAGGGGCCCTCTCTATGGCTACACCTTC; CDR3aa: CASGYRGPLYGYTF
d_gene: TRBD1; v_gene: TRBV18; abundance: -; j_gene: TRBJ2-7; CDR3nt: TGTGCCAGCTCACCATTCGGACAGGGGGCTACCTACGAGCAGTACTTC; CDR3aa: CASSPFGQGATYEQYF
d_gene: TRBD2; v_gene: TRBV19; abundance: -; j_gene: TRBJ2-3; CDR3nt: TGTGCCAGCCTCGGGACTAGCGGCACAGATACGCAGTATTTT; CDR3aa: CASLGTSGTDTQYF
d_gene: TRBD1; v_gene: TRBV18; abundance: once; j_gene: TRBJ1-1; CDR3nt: TGTGCCAGCTCACTTCCGACCGGGACAGGGAAGACGACTGAAGCTTTCTTT; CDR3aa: CASSLPTGTGKTTEAFF
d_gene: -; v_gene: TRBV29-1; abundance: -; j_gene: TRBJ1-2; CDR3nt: TGCAGCGTTGATTGGGTTACAGCCTCTAACTATGGCTACACCTTC; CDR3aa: CSVDWVTASNYGYTF
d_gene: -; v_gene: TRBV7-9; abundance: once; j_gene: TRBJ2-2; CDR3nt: TGTGCCAGCATCCCCCCCTACAGGGATCAAACGAACACCGGGGAGCTGTTTTTT; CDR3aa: CASIPPYRDQTNTGELFF
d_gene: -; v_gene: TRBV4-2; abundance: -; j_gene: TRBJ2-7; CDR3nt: TGTGCCAGCAGCCAAGGCGGGGCAGGGAACTACGAGCAGTACTTC; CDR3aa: CASSQGGAGNYEQYF
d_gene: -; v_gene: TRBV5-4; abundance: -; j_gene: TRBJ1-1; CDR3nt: TGTGCCAGCAGCTCAGGTGTCAACACTGAAGCTTTCTTT; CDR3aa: CASSSGVNTEAFF
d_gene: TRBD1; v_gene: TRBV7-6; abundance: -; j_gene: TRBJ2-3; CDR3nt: TGTGCCAGCAGCTTAGTTGGGACAGGGGGCTTGCTTCCAGATACGCAGTATTTT; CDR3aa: CASSLVGTGGLLPDTQYF
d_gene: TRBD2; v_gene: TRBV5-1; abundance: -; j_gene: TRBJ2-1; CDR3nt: TGCGCCAGCAGCTTTCTAGCGGACCCGTGGGGAAGGCAGTTCTTC; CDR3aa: CASSFLADPWGRQFF
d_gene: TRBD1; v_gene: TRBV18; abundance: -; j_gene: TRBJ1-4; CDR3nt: TGTGCCAGCTCATCGCAGGGGGCGACTAATGAAAAACTGTTTTTT; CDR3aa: CASSSQGATNEKLFF
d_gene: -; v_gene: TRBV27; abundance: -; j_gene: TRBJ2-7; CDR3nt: TGTGCCAGCAGCGCGGACAGTTTACCAACCCTTTCGGACGAGCAGTACTTC; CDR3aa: CASSADSLPTLSDEQYF
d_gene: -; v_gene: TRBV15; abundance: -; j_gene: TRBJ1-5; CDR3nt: TGTGCCACCAGCGAGGACTATCAGCCCCAGCATTTT; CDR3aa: CATSEDYQPQHF